This T cell receptor (beta chain) originates from a study of T cells in Graves' hyperthyroidism and ophthalmopathy. TCR beta CDR3 sequences were amplified from RNA transcripts. First-round RT-PCR of the TCR CDR3 relied on the HTBI primer set. MiXCR was run by TCRdb on the multiplex PCR reads, yielding one entry per CDR3 protein. There are a few hundred thousand distinct CDR3 sequences in the sample; 12% to 15% occur only once, and around 13% lies in the top ten. The germline gives CDR1 SGHRS, CDR2 YFSETQ. This CDR3 contains 14 residues. The V and J ends lost 7 bases and 0 bases respectively, with 11 bases between them. This clonotype was seen repeatedly, ten times or more. Fresh peripheral blood, 9.5 to 10 ml of it, supplied the PBMCs.

The chain has TRBV5-1 and TRBJ2-1, with D uncertain. Specimen: blood. This TCR derives from a middle-aged woman with Graves' hyperthyroidism. The CDR3 DNA reads as TGCGCCAGCGGATATAAACCCTCCTACAATGAGCAGTTCTTC. Translation gives CASGYKPSYNEQFF.